A single sample is the source of the 2 T cell receptor beta chains below, sequenced in a study of blood T cells in healthy people across ages (dated by TCRdb to the mid-2010s). The method was 5' RACE. TCRdb shows the sequencer as Illumina HiSeq 2500. The second PCR ran for roughly 7 to 11 cycles and used a J-beta primer mix along with a sample-barcoded 5' primer. The raw public reads went through TCRdb reprocessing: fastp at Q25, MiXCR clone calling, in-frame beta chains kept. Each entry merges the rows of one CDR3 protein and shows their most common DNA and genes. A total of 1.5 million to 2 million distinct CDR3 sequences appear in this sample, about 50% of them only once. The top ten clones comprise less than 2.5% of the sample. Sequencing used blood. These receptors were collected from a middle-aged woman in good health.

The chain has TRBV7-2 and TRBJ1-2; weak D call: TRBD1 (5 bases). V lost 5 bases and J lost 6, with 19 bases in between. Germline CDR1 is SGHTA and CDR2 is FQGNSA. The CDR3 loop spans 15 amino acids. CDR3 coding DNA: TGTGCCAGCAGCCCACCAACAAGGGGTGTAGATGGCTACACCTTC. Residues: CASSPPTRGVDGYTF.

The sample holds a few counts of this clonotype. This rearrangement joins TRBV6-6 to TRBJ2-3; a weak D match, TRBD2 (6 bases). This CDR3 is 14 amino acids long. In germline, CDR1 is MNHNY, CDR2 SVGAGI (reference sequence). V was cut by 8 bases and J by 5 bases, with 17 bases left in between. The CDR3 sequence: CASQPPWGVDTQYF. For the CDR3, the DNA is TGTGCCAGCCAACCTCCGTGGGGGGTAGATACGCAGTATTTT.